Listed here are 27 T cell receptor beta chains from one sample, sequenced in a study of cytomegalovirus exposure and HLA in healthy donors. This PCR relied on a set of 60 Vbeta primers and 13 Jbeta primers. The data were produced by immunoSEQ multiplex PCR, yet TCRdb's version contains in-frame clones alone and is incomplete. Here the sample table reports roughly 100,000 clones. The sample was PBMCs. The source is a man aged 45 to 65 in good health and CMV-seropositive.

The CDR3, as DNA: TGTGCCAGCAGCTTAGGGGGAGGGCCGGTTGAGCAGTTCTTC. It is translated as CASSLGGGPVEQFF. The chain combines TRBV7-2 with TRBJ2-1; TRBD2 aligns across 7 bases. The germline V gene has CDR1 SGHTA and CDR2 FQGNSA. The CDR3 is made up of 14 amino acids. Losses at the gene ends were 1 base for V and 9 bases for J; bases not matched to a gene: 6.

The gene calls are TRBV6-4 and TRBJ2-1, with 10 bases matching TRBD1. From germline, CDR1 is MRHNA and CDR2 SNTAGT. J lost 9 bases, V lost 6 bases, and 11 bases had no gene match. The CDR3 is 15 residues long. The CDR3: CASSQFSRDRGEQFF. The CDR3 nucleotides are TGTGCCAGCAGCCAATTCTCCCGGGACAGGGGTGAGCAGTTCTTC.

To note about this clone: Other DNA sequences in the sample encode the same CDR3. The chain joins TRBV9 to TRBJ2-7; TRBD2 matches at 8 bases. The CDR3 loop spans 14 amino acids. The V and J ends lost 0 bases and 6 bases, in that order; junction bases with no gene match: 5. CDR1 SGDLS and CDR2 YYNGEE come from the germline V gene. The CDR3 coding sequence is TGTGCCAGCAGCGTAGACACTAGCGGTGGCGAGCAGTACTTC. It specifies CASSVDTSGGEQYF.

The chain is built from TRBV6-5 and TRBJ2-5; 9 nucleotides match TRBD2. CDR3 length: 14 residues. V shed 6 bases and J 4 bases; nucleotides not matched to a gene: 6. Germline CDR1 MNHEY, CDR2 SVGAGI. CDR3: CASSPTAGGETQYF. The CDR3 nucleotides are TGTGCCAGCAGCCCCACAGCGGGAGGAGAGACCCAGTACTTC.

The genes are TRBV29-1 and TRBJ1-5; D not resolved. The germline V and J ends were trimmed by 4 bases and 3 bases, with 10 bases remaining between them. Germline loops: CDR1 SQVTM, CDR2 ANQGSEA. The CDR3 has 13 amino acids. CDR3 sequence reads: CSVVGGANQPQHF. The DNA of the CDR3 is TGCAGCGTTGTTGGCGGTGCCAATCAGCCCCAGCATTTT.

V usage is TRBV19 and J usage is TRBJ1-5; the match to TRBD1 covers 8 bases. The CDR3 covers 13 residues. Germline-derived CDR1 and CDR2 are LNHDA and SQIVND (reference sequence). With 8 bases clipped from V and 7 bases from J, the junction kept 7 bases outside the gene matches. The CDR3 loop is CASGQGASQPQHF. In nucleotides, the CDR3 is TGTGCCAGTGGTCAGGGGGCGTCCCAGCCCCAGCATTTT.

This chain uses TRBV9 with TRBJ1-3; no firm D call. Per the germline V gene, CDR1 is SGDLS and CDR2 is YYNGEE. V was trimmed by 0 bases and J by 0 bases, leaving 7 bases between them. This CDR3 has 15 amino acids. This CDR3 reads CASSVDVGSGNTIYF. CDR3 DNA: TGTGCCAGCAGCGTAGACGTCGGCTCTGGAAACACCATATATTTT.

The rearrangement uses TRBV25-1 and TRBJ2-3, with 7 bases that match TRBD1. Germline assignment: CDR1 MGHDK and CDR2 SYGVNS. V lost 1 base and J lost 5; bases outside the gene matches: 6. The length of the CDR3 is 15 residues. The CDR3 loop is CASSESGTVVDTQYF. The CDR3 DNA sequence: TGTGCCAGCAGTGAATCCGGGACAGTCGTAGATACGCAGTATTTT.

The chain recombines TRBV5-1 with TRBJ2-5; D may be TRBD1 (5 bases). Germline loops: CDR1 SGHRS, CDR2 YFSETQ. The CDR3 is made up of 15 amino acids. The V end lost 4 bases, the J end lost 0 bases, and 13 bases lay between the germline ends. Here the CDR3 DNA reads TGCGCCAGCAGCACCCTCGGACAAGACCAAGAGACCCAGTACTTC. Its translation is CASSTLGQDQETQYF.

The V and J genes are TRBV23-1 and TRBJ1-3; no clear D gene. TRBV23-1 is known as an ORF, though its function is uncertain. The CDR3 has 16 amino acids. Trimming took off 1 base at V and 2 bases at J, with 12 bases between the two ends. CDR3 DNA: TGCGCCAGCAGTCAATTTGTAGGGAGTGCTGGAAACACCATATATTTT. It specifies CASSQFVGSAGNTIYF.

The chain is built from TRBV4-3 and TRBJ2-7; the D gene is possibly TRBD2 (6 bases). The CDR3 totals 14 residues. CDR1 is LGHNA and CDR2 is YSLEER in the germline V gene. V dropped 0 bases and J dropped 6 bases, with 12 bases sitting between them. DNA of the CDR3: TGCGCCAGCAGCCAAGATAAGACGCGGGGCGAGCAGTACTTC. This codes for CASSQDKTRGEQYF.

This chain connects TRBV28 to TRBJ2-3, with TRBD1 identical over 7 bases. Germline V CDR1 and CDR2: MDHEN, SYDVKM. The CDR3 totals 12 residues. Trimming at V came to 5 bases and at J to 14 bases, leaving 10 bases not matched to a gene. The CDR3 sequence: CASSITGTAGYF. The CDR3 region has the DNA TGTGCCAGCAGTATCACCGGGACAGCTGGGTATTTT.

The gene calls are TRBV2 and TRBJ2-5; 12 bases are a match to TRBD2. Germline-derived CDR1 and CDR2 are SNHLY and FYNNEI. V dropped 5 bases and J dropped 4; count of bases not matched to a gene: 2. The CDR3 runs to 14 residues. The CDR3 nucleotides are TGTGCCAGCAGTATACTAGCGGGAGGAGAGACCCAGTACTTC. It is translated as CASSILAGGETQYF. Looking up the rest from reference TRBV2 and TRBJ2-5 gives the full variable domain: EPEVTQTPSHQVTQMGQEVILRCVPISNHLYFYWYRQILGQKVEFLVSFYNNEISEKSEIFDDQFSVERPDGSNFTLKIRSTKLEDSAMYFCASSILAGGETQYFGPGTRLLVL.

This chain links TRBV28 with TRBJ2-7, with D possibly TRBD2 on 5 matching bases. The CDR3 length is 11 residues. The V gene's germline CDR1 is MDHEN and CDR2 SYDVKM. V was pared by 5 bases and J by 6 bases, with 8 bases between. CDR3 in DNA: TGTGCCAGCAGTACGGACTCCGAGCAGTACTTC. This encodes CASSTDSEQYF.

The V and J genes are TRBV21-1 and TRBJ2-3; the table's D call of TRBD2 was not tested on the DNA. TRBV21-1 constitutes a pseudogene. CDR3 length: 17 residues. CDR3 DNA sequence: TGTGCCAGCAGCTCTAGGCGGGGGGCGCGTAGCACAGATACGCAGTATTTT. Amino acids: CASSSRRGARSTDTQYF.

The J gene is TRBJ2-7, the V gene TRBV5-6; 13 nucleotides agree with TRBD2. Per the germline V gene, CDR1 is SGHDT and CDR2 is YYEEEE. The CDR3 runs to 18 residues. V lost 3 bases and J lost 3; bases outside the gene matches: 12. This chain's CDR3 is CASSSDRLAGGPFYEQYF. In nucleotides, the CDR3 is TGTGCCAGCAGCTCAGATAGACTAGCGGGAGGCCCCTTCTACGAGCAGTACTTC.

CDR3 sequence reads: CASSLNARTYGYTF. The CDR3 DNA follows: TGTGCCAGCAGCTTAAACGCCCGGACTTATGGCTACACCTTC. The chain combines TRBV7-9 with TRBJ1-2; no definite D call. The CDR3 is 14 amino acids. V was pared by 2 bases and J by 5 bases, with 12 bases between. Germline CDR1 SEHNR, CDR2 FQNEAQ (reference sequence).

This rearrangement joins TRBV29-1 to TRBJ2-1, with TRBD1 matching 7 bases. This CDR3 region has 13 residues. V shed 7 bases and J 7 bases; nucleotides not matched to a gene: 10. Germline V lookup: CDR1 SQVTM, CDR2 ANQGSEA. The CDR3 sequence is CSAAVTGMNEQFF. The CDR3 DNA follows: TGCAGCGCCGCGGTGACAGGGATGAATGAGCAGTTCTTC.

The V call is TRBV6-6, the J call TRBJ1-3, with TRBD1 matching 7 bases. CDR1 and CDR2 (germline): MNHNY, SVGAGI (reference sequence). With 5 bases clipped from V and 4 bases from J, the junction kept 2 bases outside the gene matches. CDR3 size: 13 residues. The CDR3 nucleotides read TGTGCCAGCAGTCCGGGACAGGGAAACACCATATATTTT. It is translated as CASSPGQGNTIYF.

V usage is TRBV4-3 and J usage is TRBJ2-2; TRBD2 agrees at 7 bases. Per the germline V gene, CDR1 is LGHNA and CDR2 is YSLEER. J lost 0 bases, V lost 4 bases, and 8 bases had no gene match. CDR3 size: 17 residues. In DNA, the CDR3 is TGCGCCAGCAGCCTCTACCGGACTAGAACGAACACCGGGGAGCTGTTTTTT. Its translation is CASSLYRTRTNTGELFF.

This chain uses TRBV5-4 with TRBJ2-1, with TRBD2 matching 16 bases. V gave up 3 bases and J gave up 15 bases; unmatched junction bases: 6. Germline lookup yields CDR1 SGHNT and CDR2 YYREEE (reference sequence). This CDR3 is 14 amino acids long. DNA for the CDR3: TGTGCCAGCAGCTCGGGACTAGCGGGAGGGCCTTGGTTCTTC. It specifies CASSSGLAGGPWFF.

The CDR3 spells CAWSRGLAFNPDNNEQFF. In DNA, the CDR3 is TGTGCCTGGAGTAGGGGACTAGCGTTTAATCCAGACAACAATGAGCAGTTCTTC. The gene calls are TRBV30 and TRBJ2-1, with 10 bases lining up with TRBD2. CDR3 length: 18 residues. Germline V gives CDR1 GTSNPN, CDR2 SVGIG (reference sequence). V lost 2 bases, J lost 5 bases, and 15 bases stayed unmatched.

CDR3 in amino acids: CASSATLRRDTEAFF. The CDR3 DNA follows: TGTGCCAGCAGCGCTACCCTGAGGAGGGACACTGAAGCTTTCTTT. This chain links TRBV7-9 with TRBJ1-1; D remains unclear. The CDR3 covers 15 residues. Trimming shortened V by 5 bases and J by 3 bases, and 16 bases separated the two germline ends. Germline values: CDR1 SEHNR, CDR2 FQNEAQ (reference sequence).

The CDR3 coding sequence is TGCGCCAGCAGCCAATCGGGACAGGGGATCCACAATGAGCAGTTCTTC. Amino acid sequence: CASSQSGQGIHNEQFF. V usage is TRBV4-3 and J usage is TRBJ2-1; 10 bases fit TRBD1. The CDR3 covers 16 residues. Looked up from germline, CDR1 is LGHNA and CDR2 is YSLEER. Trimming removed 2 bases from V and 5 bases from J; junction bases left unmatched: 6.

The rearrangement links TRBV30 to TRBJ2-3, with 12 positions matching TRBD2. This CDR3 comprises 15 residues. After removal of 2 bases from V and 4 bases from J, the junction contained 4 bases not matched to a gene. The germline V gene has CDR1 GTSNPN and CDR2 SVGIG (reference sequence). This CDR3 reads CAWSRLAGGADTQYF. CDR3 bases: TGTGCCTGGAGTCGGCTAGCGGGAGGGGCAGATACGCAGTATTTT. The variable domain in full, completed from reference TRBV30 and TRBJ2-3, reads SQTIHQWPATLVQPVGSPLSLECTVEGTSNPNLYWYRQAAGRGLQLLFYSVGIGQISSEVPQNLSASRPQDRQFILSSKKLLLSDSGFYLCAWSRLAGGADTQYFGPGTRLTVL.

The rearrangement uses TRBV18 and TRBJ1-1; D is unresolved. V was cut by 3 bases and J by 4 bases, with 9 bases left in between. The CDR3 is 13 amino acids. Germline lookup yields CDR1 KGHSH and CDR2 LQKENI. CDR3 residues: CASSPGEGTEAFF. The CDR3 region has the DNA TGTGCCAGCTCACCCGGGGAGGGCACTGAAGCTTTCTTT.

The rearrangement uses TRBV9 and TRBJ2-2, with 8 bases identical to TRBD2. Per germline, CDR1 SGDLS and CDR2 YYNGEE. The V gene end was trimmed by 0 bases and the J gene end by 0 bases; junction bases not matched to a gene: 7. The CDR3 covers 18 residues. The CDR3 region is CASSVDGVAGPNTGELFF. The CDR3 nucleotides are TGTGCCAGCAGCGTAGACGGAGTAGCGGGACCGAACACCGGGGAGCTGTTTTTT.